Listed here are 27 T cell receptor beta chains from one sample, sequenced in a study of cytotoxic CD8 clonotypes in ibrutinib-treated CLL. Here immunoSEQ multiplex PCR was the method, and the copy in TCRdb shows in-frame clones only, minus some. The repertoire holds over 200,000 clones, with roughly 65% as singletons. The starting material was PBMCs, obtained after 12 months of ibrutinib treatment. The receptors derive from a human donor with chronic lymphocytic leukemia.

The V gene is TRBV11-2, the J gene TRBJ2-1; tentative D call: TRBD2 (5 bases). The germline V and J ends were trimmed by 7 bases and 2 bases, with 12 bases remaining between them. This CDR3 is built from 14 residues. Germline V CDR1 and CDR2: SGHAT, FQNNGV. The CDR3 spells CASTLSGTYNEQFF. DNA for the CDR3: TGTGCCAGCACCCTCAGCGGTACCTACAATGAGCAGTTCTTC.

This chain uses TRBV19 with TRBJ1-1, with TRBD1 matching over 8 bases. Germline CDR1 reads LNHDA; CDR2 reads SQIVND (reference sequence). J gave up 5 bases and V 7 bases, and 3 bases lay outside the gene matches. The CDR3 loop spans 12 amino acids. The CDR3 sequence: CASNQGATEAFF. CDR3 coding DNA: TGTGCCAGTAATCAGGGGGCGACTGAAGCTTTCTTT.

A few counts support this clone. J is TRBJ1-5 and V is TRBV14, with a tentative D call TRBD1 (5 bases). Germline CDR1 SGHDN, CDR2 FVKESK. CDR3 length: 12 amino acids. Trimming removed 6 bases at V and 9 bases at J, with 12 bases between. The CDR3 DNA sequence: TGTGCCAGCAGTCCAACCCAGGGGCCCCAGCATTTT. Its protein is CASSPTQGPQHF. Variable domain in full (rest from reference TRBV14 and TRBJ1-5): EAGVTQFPSHSVIEKGQTVTLRCDPISGHDNLYWYRRVMGKEIKFLLHFVKESKQDESGMPNNRFLAERTGGTYSTLKVQPAELEDSGVYFCASSPTQGPQHFGDGTRLSIL.

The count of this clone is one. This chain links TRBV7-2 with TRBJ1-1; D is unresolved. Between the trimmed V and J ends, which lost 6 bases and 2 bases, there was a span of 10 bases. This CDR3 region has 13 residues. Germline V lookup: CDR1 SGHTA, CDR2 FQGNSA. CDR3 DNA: TGTGCCAGCAGTGGGCAGATTAACACTGAAGCTTTCTTT. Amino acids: CASSGQINTEAFF.

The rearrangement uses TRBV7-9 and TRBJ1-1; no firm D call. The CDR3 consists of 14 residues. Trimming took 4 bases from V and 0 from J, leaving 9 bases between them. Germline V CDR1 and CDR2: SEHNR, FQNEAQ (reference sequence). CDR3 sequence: CASSSPGVNTEAFF. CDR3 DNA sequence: TGTGCCAGCAGCTCTCCCGGGGTGAACACTGAAGCTTTCTTT. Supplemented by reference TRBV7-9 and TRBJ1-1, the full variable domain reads DTGVSQNPRHKITKRGQNVTFRCDPISEHNRLYWYRQTLGQGPEFLTYFQNEAQLEKSRLLSDRFSAERPKGSFSTLEIQRTEQGDSAMYLCASSSPGVNTEAFFGQGTRLTVV.

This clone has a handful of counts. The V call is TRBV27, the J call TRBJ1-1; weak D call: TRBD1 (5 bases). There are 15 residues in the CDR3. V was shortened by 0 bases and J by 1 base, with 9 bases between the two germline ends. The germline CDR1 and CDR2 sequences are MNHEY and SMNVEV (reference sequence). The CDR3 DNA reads TGTGCCAGCAGTTTATCGGGGGATCAGAACACTGAAGCTTTCTTT. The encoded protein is CASSLSGDQNTEAFF.

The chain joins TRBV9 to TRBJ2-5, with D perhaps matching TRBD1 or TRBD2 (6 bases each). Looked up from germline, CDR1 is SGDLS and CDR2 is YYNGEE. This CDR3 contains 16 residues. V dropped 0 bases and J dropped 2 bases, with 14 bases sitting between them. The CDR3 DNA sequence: TGTGCCAGCAGCGTAGCTCCCGGAGGGGGGCAAGAGACCCAGTACTTC. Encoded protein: CASSVAPGGGQETQYF.

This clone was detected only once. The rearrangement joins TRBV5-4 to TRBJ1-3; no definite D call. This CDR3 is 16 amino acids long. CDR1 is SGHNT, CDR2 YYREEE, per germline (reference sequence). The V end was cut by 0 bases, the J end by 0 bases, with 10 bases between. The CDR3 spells CASSLEGRTSGNTIYF. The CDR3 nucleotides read TGTGCCAGCAGCTTGGAAGGCCGGACCTCTGGAAACACCATATATTTT.

In DNA, the CDR3 is TGCGCCAGCAGCTTGAGGGCTCCCGGCACAGATACGCAGTATTTT. This gives the protein CASSLRAPGTDTQYF. The chain uses TRBV5-1 and TRBJ2-3, with D hard to call. Germline lookup yields CDR1 SGHRS and CDR2 YFSETQ. Trimming stripped 1 base from V and 1 base from J, with 10 bases between. This CDR3 is 15 amino acids long. The full variable domain, its missing parts supplied by reference TRBV5-1 and TRBJ2-3, is KAGVTQTPRYLIKTRGQQVTLSCSPISGHRSVSWYQQTPGQGLQFLFEYFSETQRNKGNFPGRFSGRQFSNSRSEMNVSTLELGDSALYLCASSLRAPGTDTQYFGPGTRLTVL.

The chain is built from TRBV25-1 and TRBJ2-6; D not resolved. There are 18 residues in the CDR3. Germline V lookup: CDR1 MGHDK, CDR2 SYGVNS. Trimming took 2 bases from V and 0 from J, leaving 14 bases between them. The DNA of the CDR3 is TGTGCCAGCAGTGAACCGGGCGCTTCGACCTCTGGGGCCAACGTCCTGACTTTC. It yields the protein CASSEPGASTSGANVLTF. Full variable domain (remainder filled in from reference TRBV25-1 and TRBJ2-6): EADIYQTPRYLVIGTGKKITLECSQTMGHDKMYWYQQDPGMELHLIHYSYGVNSTEKGDLSSESTVSRIRTEHFPLTLESARPSHTSQYLCASSEPGASTSGANVLTFGAGSRLTVL.

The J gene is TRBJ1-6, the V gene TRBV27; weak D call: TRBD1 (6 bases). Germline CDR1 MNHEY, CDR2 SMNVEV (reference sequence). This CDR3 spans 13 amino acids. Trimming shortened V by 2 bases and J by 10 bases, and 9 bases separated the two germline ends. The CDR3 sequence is CASSLQGSSPLHF. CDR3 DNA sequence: TGTGCCAGCAGTTTACAGGGGAGCTCACCCCTCCACTTT.

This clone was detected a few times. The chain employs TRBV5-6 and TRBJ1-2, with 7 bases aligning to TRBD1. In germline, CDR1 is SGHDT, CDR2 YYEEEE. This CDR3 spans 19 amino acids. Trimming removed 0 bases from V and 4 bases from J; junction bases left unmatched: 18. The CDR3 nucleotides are TGTGCCAGCAGCTTGGTCGGGGTACGGGCAGGGGGAGACCCCTATGGCTACACCTTC. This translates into CASSLVGVRAGGDPYGYTF.

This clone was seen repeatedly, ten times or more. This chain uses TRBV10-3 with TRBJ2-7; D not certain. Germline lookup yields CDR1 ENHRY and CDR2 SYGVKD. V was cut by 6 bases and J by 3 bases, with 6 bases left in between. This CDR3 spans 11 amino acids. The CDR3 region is CAIRRDYEQYF. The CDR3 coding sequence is TGTGCCATCAGAAGGGACTACGAGCAGTACTTC.

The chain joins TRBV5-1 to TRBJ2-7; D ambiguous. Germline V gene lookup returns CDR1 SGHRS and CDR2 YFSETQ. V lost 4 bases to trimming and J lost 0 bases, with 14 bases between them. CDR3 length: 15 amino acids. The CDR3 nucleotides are TGCGCCAGCAGCCCCTCCGGGTCTCCCTCCTACGAGCAGTACTTC. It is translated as CASSPSGSPSYEQYF.

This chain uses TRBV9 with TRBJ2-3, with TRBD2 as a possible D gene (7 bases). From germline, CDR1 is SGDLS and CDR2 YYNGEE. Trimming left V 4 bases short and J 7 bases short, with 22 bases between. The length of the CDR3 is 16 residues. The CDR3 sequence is CASSTGGRESRYTQYF. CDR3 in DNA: TGTGCCAGCAGCACCGGGGGGCGGGAGAGTCGTTATACGCAGTATTTT.

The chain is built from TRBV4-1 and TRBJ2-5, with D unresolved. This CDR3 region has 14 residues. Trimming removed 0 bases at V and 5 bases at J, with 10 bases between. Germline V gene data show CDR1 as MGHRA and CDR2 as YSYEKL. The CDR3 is CASSQDPARETQYF. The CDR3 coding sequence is TGCGCCAGCAGCCAAGATCCCGCAAGGGAGACCCAGTACTTC.

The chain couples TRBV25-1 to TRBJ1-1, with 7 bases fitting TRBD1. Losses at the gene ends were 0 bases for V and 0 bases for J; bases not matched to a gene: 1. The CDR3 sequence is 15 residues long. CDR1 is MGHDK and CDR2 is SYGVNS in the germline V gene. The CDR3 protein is CASSEYRGMNTEAFF. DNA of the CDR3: TGTGCCAGCAGTGAATACAGGGGGATGAACACTGAAGCTTTCTTT.

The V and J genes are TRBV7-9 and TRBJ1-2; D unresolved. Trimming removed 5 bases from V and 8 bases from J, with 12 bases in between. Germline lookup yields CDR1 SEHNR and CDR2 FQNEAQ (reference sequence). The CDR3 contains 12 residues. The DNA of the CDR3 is TGTGCCAGCAGCCTTCGAGAAGGAGGCTACACCTTC. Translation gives CASSLREGGYTF.

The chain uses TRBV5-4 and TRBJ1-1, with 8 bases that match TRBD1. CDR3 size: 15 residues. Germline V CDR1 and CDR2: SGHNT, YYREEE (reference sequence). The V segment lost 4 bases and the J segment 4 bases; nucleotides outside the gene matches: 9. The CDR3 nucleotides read TGTGCCAGCAGCGGGCAGGGGGCTAAACCCACTGAAGCTTTCTTT. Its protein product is CASSGQGAKPTEAFF.

CDR3 nucleotide sequence: TGCAGCGTTGAGGGACAGCTCCTCACAGATACGCAGTATTTT. It yields the protein CSVEGQLLTDTQYF. The chain combines TRBV29-1 with TRBJ2-3; 7 positions match TRBD1. CDR3 size: 14 residues. Trimming removed 3 bases from V and 2 bases from J; junction bases left unmatched: 5. Per germline, CDR1 SQVTM and CDR2 ANQGSEA.

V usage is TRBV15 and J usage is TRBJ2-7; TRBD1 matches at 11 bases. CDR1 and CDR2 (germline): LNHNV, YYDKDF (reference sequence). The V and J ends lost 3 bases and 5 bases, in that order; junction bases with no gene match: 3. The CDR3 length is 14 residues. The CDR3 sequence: CATSRGQGEHEQYF. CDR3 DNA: TGTGCCACCAGCAGGGGACAGGGGGAGCACGAGCAGTACTTC. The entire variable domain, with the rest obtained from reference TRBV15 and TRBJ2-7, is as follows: DAMVIQNPRYQVTQFGKPVTLSCSQTLNHNVMYWYQQKSSQAPKLLFHYYDKDFNNEADTPDNFQSRRPNTSFCFLDIRSPGLGDTAMYLCATSRGQGEHEQYFGPGTRLTVT.

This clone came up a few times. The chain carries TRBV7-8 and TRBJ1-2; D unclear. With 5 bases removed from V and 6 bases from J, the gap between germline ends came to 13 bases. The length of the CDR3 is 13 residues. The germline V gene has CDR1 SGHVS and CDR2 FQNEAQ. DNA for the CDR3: TGTGCCAGCAGCCGCATCCAAACAGATGGCTACACCTTC. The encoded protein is CASSRIQTDGYTF.

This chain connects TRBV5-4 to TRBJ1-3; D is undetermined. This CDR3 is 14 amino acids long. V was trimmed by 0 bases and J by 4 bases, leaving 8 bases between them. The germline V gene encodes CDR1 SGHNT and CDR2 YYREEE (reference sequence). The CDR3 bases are TGTGCCAGCAGCTTGGATGTGTTCGGAAACACCATATATTTT. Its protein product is CASSLDVFGNTIYF.

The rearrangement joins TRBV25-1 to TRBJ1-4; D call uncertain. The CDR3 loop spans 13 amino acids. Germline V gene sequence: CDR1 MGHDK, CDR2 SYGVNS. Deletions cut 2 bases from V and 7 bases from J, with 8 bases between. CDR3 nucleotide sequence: TGTGCCAGCAGTGAAGGCCTTATTGAAAAACTGTTTTTT. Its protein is CASSEGLIEKLFF.

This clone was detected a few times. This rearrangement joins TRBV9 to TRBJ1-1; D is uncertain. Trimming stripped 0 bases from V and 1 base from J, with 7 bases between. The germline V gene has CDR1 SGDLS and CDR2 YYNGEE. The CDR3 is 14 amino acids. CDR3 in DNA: TGTGCCAGCAGCGTAGTGGCGGAGAACACTGAAGCTTTCTTT. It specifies CASSVVAENTEAFF.

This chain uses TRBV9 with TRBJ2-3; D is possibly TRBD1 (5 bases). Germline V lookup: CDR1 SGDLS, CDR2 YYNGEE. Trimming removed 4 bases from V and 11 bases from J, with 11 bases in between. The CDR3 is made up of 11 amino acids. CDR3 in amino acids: CASSPGPKQYF. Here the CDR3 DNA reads TGTGCCAGCAGCCCAGGGCCCAAGCAGTATTTT.

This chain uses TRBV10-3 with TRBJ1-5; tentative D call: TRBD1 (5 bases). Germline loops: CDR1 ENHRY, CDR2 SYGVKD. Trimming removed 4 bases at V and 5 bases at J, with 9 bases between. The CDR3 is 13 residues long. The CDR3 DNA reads TGTGCCATCAGTGTACAGGCCGATCAGCCCCAGCATTTT. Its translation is CAISVQADQPQHF.